The 7 T cell receptor beta chains reported below all come from one sample, sequenced in a study of blood T cell repertoires in COVID-19. Assay used: immunoSEQ multiplex PCR; TCRdb lists only in-frame clones, some missing. The repertoire consists of tens of thousands of clones, with more than 75% occurring once and the leading ten covering around 15%. Sequenced input: peripheral blood. The receptors were sampled from a human donor in a cohort sampled during active COVID-19.

This clone is a singleton in its sample. J is TRBJ1-6 and V is TRBV5-1; a weak D match, TRBD1 (6 bases). V dropped 7 bases and J dropped 9 bases, with 17 bases sitting between them. Germline V CDR1 and CDR2: SGHRS, YFSETQ. This CDR3 contains 14 residues. The CDR3 is CASRSDIGGSPLHF. CDR3 DNA sequence: TGCGCCAGCCGTTCGGATATAGGGGGTTCACCCCTCCACTTT.

The table lists this clone with a few counts. This chain joins TRBV11-3 and TRBJ1-2; TRBD1 agrees at 9 bases. This CDR3 contains 14 residues. Trimming removed 10 bases from V and 7 bases from J; junction bases left unmatched: 13. From germline, CDR1 is SGHNT and CDR2 YENEEA. CDR3 nucleotide sequence: TGTGCCACAGGGACCGGGACAGGGAGAGGTGGCTACACCTTC. This translates into CATGTGTGRGGYTF.

The chain has TRBV6-2 or TRBV6-3 and TRBJ1-1; D not resolved. Per the germline V gene, CDR1 is MNHEY and CDR2 is SVGEGT. The CDR3 covers 15 residues. V was cut by 0 bases and J by 0 bases, with 8 bases left in between. CDR3 nucleotide sequence: TGTGCCAGCAGTTACTCGAGTCAAATGAACACTGAAGCTTTCTTT. It encodes CASSYSSQMNTEAFF.

The chain uses TRBV25-1 and TRBJ2-5; no clear D. The V gene lost 4 bases and the J gene lost 3 bases, with 6 bases spanning the gap. Germline CDR1 is MGHDK and CDR2 is SYGVNS. The CDR3 sequence is 12 residues long. The CDR3 bases are TGTGCCAGCAGTGGGCACAAAGAGACCCAGTACTTC. Its translation: CASSGHKETQYF.

V and J are TRBV30 and TRBJ2-1; 9 nucleotides line up with TRBD2. The trim removed 3 bases at V and 9 bases at J, leaving 6 bases unmatched. In germline, CDR1 is GTSNPN, CDR2 SVGIG (reference sequence). The CDR3 consists of 13 residues. In DNA form, the CDR3 reads TGTGCCTGGAGCGGCGGGAGGGTCGGTGAGCAGTTCTTC. This sequence encodes CAWSGGRVGEQFF.

There are a few counts of this clone. The genes are TRBV5-5 and TRBJ2-7; TRBD1 might be the D (6 bases). Trimming removed 4 bases from V and 1 base from J, with 15 bases in between. Germline loops: CDR1 SGHKS, CDR2 YYEKEE (reference sequence). The CDR3 has 15 residues. CDR3 sequence (DNA): TGTGCCAGCAGCCCGGACCCAGGGGTATCCTACGAGCAGTACTTC. Translated: CASSPDPGVSYEQYF.

V gene TRBV20-1 combines with J gene TRBJ1-6, with a tentative D call TRBD1 (5 bases). This CDR3 region has 15 residues. Deletions cut 3 bases from V and 3 bases from J, with 12 bases between. Germline lookup yields CDR1 DFQATT and CDR2 SNEGSKA (reference sequence). The CDR3 loop is CSASSGVLYNSPLHF. The CDR3 DNA reads as TGCAGTGCTAGTTCGGGGGTGCTCTATAATTCACCCCTCCACTTT.